Reported below is one T cell receptor (beta chain). The target antigen is unknown. The sample belongs to a study of T cell responses to AZD1222 COVID-19 vaccine. The CDR3 runs to 16 residues. Trimming took off 4 bases at V and 2 bases at J, with 15 bases between the two ends. Germline CDR1 is LNHDA and CDR2 is SQIVND (reference sequence). Sequencing used immunoSEQ multiplex PCR; TCRdb keeps in-frame clones, though not all of them. The sample includes fewer than 200,000 clones, approximately 86% of them seen just once. General study findings and limits: Following two doses of AZD1222, Spike-specific TCR breadth and depth rose. Repertoires were obtained solely post-peak T cell response. Donor demographics were predominantly white British with a female majority; clonal diversity may be underestimated.

The sequenced sample was peripheral blood, obtained 28 days after the second AZD1222 dose. The V and J genes are TRBV19 and TRBJ2-4, with D possibly called TRBD1 or TRBD2 (5 bases each). This sequence originates from an adult who received the AZD1222 COVID-19 vaccine. In nucleotides, the CDR3 is TGTGCCAGTAGTACCGGGGACCCGGGAACCAAAAACATTCAGTACTTC. Translation gives CASSTGDPGTKNIQYF.